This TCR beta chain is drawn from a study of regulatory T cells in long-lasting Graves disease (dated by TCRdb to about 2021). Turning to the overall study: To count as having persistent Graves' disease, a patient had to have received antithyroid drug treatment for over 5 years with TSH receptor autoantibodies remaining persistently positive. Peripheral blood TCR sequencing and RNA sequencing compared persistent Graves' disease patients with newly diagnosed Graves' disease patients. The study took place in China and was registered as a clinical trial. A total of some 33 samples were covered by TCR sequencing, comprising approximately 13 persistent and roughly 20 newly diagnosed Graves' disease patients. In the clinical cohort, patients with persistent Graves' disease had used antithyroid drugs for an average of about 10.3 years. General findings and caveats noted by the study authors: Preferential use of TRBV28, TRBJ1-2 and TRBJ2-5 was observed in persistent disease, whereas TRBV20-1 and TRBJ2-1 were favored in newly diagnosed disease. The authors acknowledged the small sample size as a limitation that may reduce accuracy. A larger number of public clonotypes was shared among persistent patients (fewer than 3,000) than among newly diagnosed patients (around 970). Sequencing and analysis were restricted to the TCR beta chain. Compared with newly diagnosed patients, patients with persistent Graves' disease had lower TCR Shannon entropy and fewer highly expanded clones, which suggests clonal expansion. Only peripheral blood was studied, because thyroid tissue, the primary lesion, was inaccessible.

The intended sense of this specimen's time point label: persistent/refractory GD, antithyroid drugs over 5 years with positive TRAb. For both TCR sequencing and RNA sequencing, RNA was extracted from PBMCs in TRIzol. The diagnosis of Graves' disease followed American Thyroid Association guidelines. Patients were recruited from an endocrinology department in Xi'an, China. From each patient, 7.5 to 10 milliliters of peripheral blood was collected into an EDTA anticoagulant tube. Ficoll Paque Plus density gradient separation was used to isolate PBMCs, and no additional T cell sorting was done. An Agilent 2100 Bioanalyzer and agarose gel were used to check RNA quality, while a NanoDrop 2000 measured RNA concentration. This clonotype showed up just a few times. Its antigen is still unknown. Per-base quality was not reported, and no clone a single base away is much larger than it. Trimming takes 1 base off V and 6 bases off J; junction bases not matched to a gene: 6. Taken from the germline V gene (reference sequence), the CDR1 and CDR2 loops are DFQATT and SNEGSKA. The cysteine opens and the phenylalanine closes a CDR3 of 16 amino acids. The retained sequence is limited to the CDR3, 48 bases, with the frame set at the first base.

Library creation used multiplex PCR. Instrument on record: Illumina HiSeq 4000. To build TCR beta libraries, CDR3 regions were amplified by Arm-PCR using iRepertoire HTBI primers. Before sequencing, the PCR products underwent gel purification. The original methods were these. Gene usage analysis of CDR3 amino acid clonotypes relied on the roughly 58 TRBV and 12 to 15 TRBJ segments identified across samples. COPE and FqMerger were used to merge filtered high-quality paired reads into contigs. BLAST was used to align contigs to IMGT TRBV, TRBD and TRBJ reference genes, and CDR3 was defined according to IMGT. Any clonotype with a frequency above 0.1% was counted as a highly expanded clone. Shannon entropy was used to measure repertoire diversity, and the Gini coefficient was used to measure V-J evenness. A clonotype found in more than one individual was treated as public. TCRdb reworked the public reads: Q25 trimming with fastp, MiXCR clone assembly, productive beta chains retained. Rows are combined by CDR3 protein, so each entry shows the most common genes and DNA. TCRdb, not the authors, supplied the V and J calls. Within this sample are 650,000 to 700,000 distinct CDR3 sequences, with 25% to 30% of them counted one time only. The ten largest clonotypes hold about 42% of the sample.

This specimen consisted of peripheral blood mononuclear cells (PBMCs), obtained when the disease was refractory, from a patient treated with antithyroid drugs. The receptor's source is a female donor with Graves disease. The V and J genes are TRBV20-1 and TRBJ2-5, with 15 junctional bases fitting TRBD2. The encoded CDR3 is CSARGTGLAGGKTQYF. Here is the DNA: TGCAGTGCTAGAGGAACTGGACTAGCGGGAGGGAAGACCCAGTACTTC.